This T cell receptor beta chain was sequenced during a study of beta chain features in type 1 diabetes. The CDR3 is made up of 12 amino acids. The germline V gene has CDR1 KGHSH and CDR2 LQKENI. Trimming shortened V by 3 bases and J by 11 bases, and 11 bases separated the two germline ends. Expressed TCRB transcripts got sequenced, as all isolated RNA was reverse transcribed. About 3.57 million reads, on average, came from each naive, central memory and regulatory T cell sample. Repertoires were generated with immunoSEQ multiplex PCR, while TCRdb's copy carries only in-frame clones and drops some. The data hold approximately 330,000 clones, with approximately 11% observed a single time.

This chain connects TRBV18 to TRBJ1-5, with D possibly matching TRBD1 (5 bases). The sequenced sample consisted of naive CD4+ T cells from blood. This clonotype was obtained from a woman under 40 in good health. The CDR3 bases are TGTGCCAGCTCACCGGGGGGGAAAGCCCAGCATTTT. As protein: CASSPGGKAQHF.